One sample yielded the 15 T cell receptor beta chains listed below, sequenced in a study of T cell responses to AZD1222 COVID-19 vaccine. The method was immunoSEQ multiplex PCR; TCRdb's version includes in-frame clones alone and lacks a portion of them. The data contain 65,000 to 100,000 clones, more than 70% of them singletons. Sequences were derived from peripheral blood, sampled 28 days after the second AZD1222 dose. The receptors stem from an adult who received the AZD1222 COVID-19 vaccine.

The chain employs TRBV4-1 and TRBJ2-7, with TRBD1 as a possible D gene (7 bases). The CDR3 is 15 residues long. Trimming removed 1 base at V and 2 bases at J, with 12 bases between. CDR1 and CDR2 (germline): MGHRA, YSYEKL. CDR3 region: CASSQVQGGTYEQYF. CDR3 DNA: TGCGCCAGCAGCCAAGTCCAGGGGGGTACCTACGAGCAGTACTTC.

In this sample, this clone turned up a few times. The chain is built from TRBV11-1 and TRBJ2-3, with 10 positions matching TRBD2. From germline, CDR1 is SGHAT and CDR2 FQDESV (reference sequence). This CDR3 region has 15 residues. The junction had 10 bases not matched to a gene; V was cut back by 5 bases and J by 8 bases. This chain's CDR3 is CASSLAASGSGTQYF. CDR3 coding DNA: TGTGCCAGCAGCCTGGCGGCTAGCGGGAGCGGTACGCAGTATTTT.

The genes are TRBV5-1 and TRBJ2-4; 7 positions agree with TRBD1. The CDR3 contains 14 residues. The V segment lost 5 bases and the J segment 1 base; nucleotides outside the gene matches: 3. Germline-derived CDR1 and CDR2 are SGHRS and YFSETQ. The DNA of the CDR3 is TGCGCCAGCAGTTCGGGACAGGCCAAAAACATTCAGTACTTC. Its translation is CASSSGQAKNIQYF.

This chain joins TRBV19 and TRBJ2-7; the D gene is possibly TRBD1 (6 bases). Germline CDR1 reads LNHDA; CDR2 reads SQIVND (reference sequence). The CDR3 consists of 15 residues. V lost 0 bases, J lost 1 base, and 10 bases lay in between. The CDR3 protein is CASSIEQGLSYEQYF. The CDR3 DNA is TGTGCCAGTAGTATAGAGCAGGGGCTTTCCTACGAGCAGTACTTC.

As DNA, the CDR3 is TGTGCCAGCAGCTTAGAACGCTACAATGAGCAGTTCTTC. Protein product: CASSLERYNEQFF. The gene calls are TRBV11-2 and TRBJ2-1; D unresolved. The CDR3 is made up of 13 amino acids. Germline lookup yields CDR1 SGHAT and CDR2 FQNNGV. The germline V and J ends were trimmed by 0 bases and 3 bases, with 3 bases remaining between them.

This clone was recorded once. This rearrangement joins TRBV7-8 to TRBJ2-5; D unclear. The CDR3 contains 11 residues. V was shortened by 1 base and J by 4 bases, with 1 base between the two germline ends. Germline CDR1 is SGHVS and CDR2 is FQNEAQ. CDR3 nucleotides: TGTGCCAGCAGCTTAGTAGAGACCCAGTACTTC. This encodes CASSLVETQYF. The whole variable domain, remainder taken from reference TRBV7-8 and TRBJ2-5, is GAGVSQSPRYKVAKRGQDVALRCDPISGHVSLFWYQQALGQGPEFLTYFQNEAQLDKSGLPSDRFFAERPEGSVSTLKIQRTQQEDSAVYLCASSLVETQYFGPGTRLLVL.

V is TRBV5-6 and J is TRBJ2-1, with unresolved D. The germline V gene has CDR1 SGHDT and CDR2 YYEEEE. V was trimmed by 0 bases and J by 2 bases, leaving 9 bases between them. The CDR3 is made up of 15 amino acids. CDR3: CASSLVGWAYNEQFF. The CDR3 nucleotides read TGTGCCAGCAGCTTGGTGGGGTGGGCCTACAATGAGCAGTTCTTC.

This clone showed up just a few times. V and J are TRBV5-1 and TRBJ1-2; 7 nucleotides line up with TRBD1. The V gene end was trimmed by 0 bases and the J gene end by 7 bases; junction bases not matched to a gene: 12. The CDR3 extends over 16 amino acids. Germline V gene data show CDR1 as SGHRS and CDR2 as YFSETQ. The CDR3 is CASSLGGLTGSSGYTF. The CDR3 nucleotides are TGCGCCAGCAGCTTGGGAGGACTGACAGGGTCCAGTGGCTACACCTTC.

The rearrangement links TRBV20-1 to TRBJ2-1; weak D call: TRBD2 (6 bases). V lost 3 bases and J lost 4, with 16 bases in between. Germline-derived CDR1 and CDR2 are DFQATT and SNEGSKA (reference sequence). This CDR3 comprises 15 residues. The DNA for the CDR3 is TGCAGTGCTAGTCGTGGCGGGACTGATTACAATGAGCAGTTCTTC. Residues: CSASRGGTDYNEQFF.

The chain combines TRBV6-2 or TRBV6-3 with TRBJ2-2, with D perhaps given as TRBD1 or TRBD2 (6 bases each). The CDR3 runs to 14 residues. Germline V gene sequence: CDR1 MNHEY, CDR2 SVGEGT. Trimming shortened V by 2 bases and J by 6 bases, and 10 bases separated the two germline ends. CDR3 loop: CASSYAGEAGELFF. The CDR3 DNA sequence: TGTGCCAGCAGTTACGCAGGGGAGGCCGGGGAGCTGTTTTTT.

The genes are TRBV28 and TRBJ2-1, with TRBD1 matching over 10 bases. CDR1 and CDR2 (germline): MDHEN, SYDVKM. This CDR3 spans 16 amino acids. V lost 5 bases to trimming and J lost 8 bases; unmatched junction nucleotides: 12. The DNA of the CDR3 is TGTGCCAGCAGTCCCTCGACAGGGGGCGATGTGTATGAGCAGTTCTTC. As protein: CASSPSTGGDVYEQFF.

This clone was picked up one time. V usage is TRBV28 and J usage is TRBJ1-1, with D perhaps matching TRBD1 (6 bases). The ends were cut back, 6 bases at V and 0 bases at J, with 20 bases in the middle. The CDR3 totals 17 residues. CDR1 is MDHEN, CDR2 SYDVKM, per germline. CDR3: CASSSSAWDNMNTEAFF. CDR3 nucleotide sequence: TGTGCCAGCAGCTCTTCCGCGTGGGACAACATGAACACTGAAGCTTTCTTT.

CDR3 in DNA: TGTGCCAGCAGCTTATCGGTGCGGGTACGGGAGGGTCAGCCCCAGCATTTT. Protein: CASSLSVRVREGQPQHF. This chain joins TRBV7-2 and TRBJ1-5; no definite D call. This CDR3 comprises 17 residues. Germline-derived CDR1 and CDR2 are SGHTA and FQGNSA. The V end was cut by 2 bases, the J end by 6 bases, with 20 bases between. The variable domain in full, with the rest retrieved from reference TRBV7-2 and TRBJ1-5, is GAGVSQSPSNKVTEKGKDVELRCDPISGHTALYWYRQSLGQGLEFLIYFQGNSAPDKSGLPSDRFSAERTGGSVSTLTIQRTQQEDSAVYLCASSLSVRVREGQPQHFGDGTRLSIL.

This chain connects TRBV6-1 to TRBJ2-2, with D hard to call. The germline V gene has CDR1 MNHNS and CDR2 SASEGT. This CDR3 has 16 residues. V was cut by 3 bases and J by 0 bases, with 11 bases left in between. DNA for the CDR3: TGTGCCAGCAGTGAGATGGGAAGAGCGAACACCGGGGAGCTGTTTTTT. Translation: CASSEMGRANTGELFF.

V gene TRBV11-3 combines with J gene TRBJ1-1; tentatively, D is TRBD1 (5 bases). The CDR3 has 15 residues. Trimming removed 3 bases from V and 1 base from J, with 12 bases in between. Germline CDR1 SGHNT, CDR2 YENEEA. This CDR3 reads CASSFSFGGNTEAFF. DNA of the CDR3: TGTGCCAGCAGCTTTTCGTTCGGGGGGAACACTGAAGCTTTCTTT.